Shown below are 27 T cell receptor beta chains from a single sample sequenced in a study of CD4+ T cells in melanoma. Repertoires were generated with immunoSEQ multiplex PCR, while TCRdb's copy carries only in-frame clones and drops some. The sample lists roughly 4,800 clones; about 64% were seen once. Sequenced input: cells from a culture (not recorded whether cultured in vitro). The receptors stem from a human donor with melanoma.

A few counts support this clone. The V and J genes are TRBV6-1 and TRBJ2-7, with D perhaps TRBD1 or TRBD2 (5 bases each). Per the germline V gene, CDR1 is MNHNS and CDR2 is SASEGT. Trimming took 2 bases from V and 6 from J, leaving 17 bases between them. The CDR3 is made up of 15 amino acids. Written as DNA, the CDR3 is TGTGCCAGCAGTGAATCGTTCGGGACGGCCTCCGAGCAGTACTTC. As protein: CASSESFGTASEQYF.

The chain couples TRBV6-5 to TRBJ2-7; 8 bases are a match to TRBD1. Trimming at V came to 5 bases and at J to 2 bases, leaving 5 bases not matched to a gene. The CDR3 is made up of 14 amino acids. The germline CDR1 and CDR2 sequences are MNHEY and SVGAGI. The CDR3 protein is CASSTGQAAYEQYF. CDR3 coding DNA: TGTGCCAGCAGTACGGGACAGGCCGCCTACGAGCAGTACTTC.

J is TRBJ2-7 and V is TRBV7-9; TRBD1 is a possible D gene (5 bases). The germline CDR1 and CDR2 sequences are SEHNR and FQNEAQ (reference sequence). Trimming cost V 5 bases and J 3 bases, with 11 bases left between them. The CDR3 is made up of 13 amino acids. The CDR3 DNA reads as TGTGCCAGCAGCCCGACAGATCACTACGAGCAGTACTTC. Translated: CASSPTDHYEQYF.

V and J are TRBV6-4 and TRBJ2-1, with TRBD1 matching 7 bases. CDR3 length: 15 residues. Germline values: CDR1 MRHNA, CDR2 SNTAGT. Trimming took 4 bases from V and 8 from J; bases not matched to a gene: 11. The CDR3 DNA is TGTGCCAGCAGTGTCCGACAGGGTTTTGGCGATGAGCAGTTCTTC. It codes for CASSVRQGFGDEQFF.

This clone came up once. J is TRBJ1-1 and V is TRBV6-2 or TRBV6-3; a possible D gene is TRBD1 (5 bases). Germline CDR1 reads MNHEY; CDR2 reads SVGEGT. CDR3 length: 18 amino acids. The V and J ends lost 2 bases and 0 bases respectively, with 19 bases between them. The CDR3 is CASSYELRGGPVNTEAFF. CDR3 bases: TGTGCCAGCAGTTACGAGTTACGGGGGGGTCCCGTGAACACTGAAGCTTTCTTT.

Only a few counts were recorded for this clone. This chain uses TRBV4-1 with TRBJ2-4; the D gene is possibly TRBD2 (6 bases). This CDR3 contains 17 residues. Trimming took off 1 base at V and 4 bases at J, with 17 bases between the two ends. CDR1 and CDR2 from the germline V gene are MGHRA and YSYEKL. The CDR3 is CASSQVRASEIKNIQYF. CDR3 DNA sequence: TGCGCCAGCAGCCAAGTTAGGGCTAGCGAGATAAAAAACATTCAGTACTTC.

The genes are TRBV11-3 and TRBJ2-3, with D uncertain. The CDR3 has 12 residues. V lost 1 base and J 3 bases, leaving 2 bases between the germline ends. Germline V gene sequence: CDR1 SGHNT, CDR2 YENEEA. CDR3 protein: CASSLGTDTQYF. For the CDR3, the DNA is TGTGCCAGCAGCTTAGGGACAGATACGCAGTATTTT.

This chain uses TRBV19 with TRBJ1-1; D is undetermined. The V end lost 2 bases, the J end lost 4 bases, and 11 bases lay between the germline ends. The CDR3 extends over 14 amino acids. The germline gives CDR1 LNHDA, CDR2 SQIVND (reference sequence). CDR3 in DNA: TGTGCCAGTAGTATAACAGTTCCGGGCACTGAAGCTTTCTTT. Translation gives CASSITVPGTEAFF.

This clone is medium-sized in the sample. This rearrangement joins TRBV7-2 to TRBJ1-1; D is unresolved. V was clipped by 2 bases and J by 2 bases, with 6 bases between them. The CDR3 runs to 13 residues. Germline CDR1 reads SGHTA; CDR2 reads FQGNSA. In DNA form, the CDR3 reads TGTGCCAGCAGCTTAACAACTAACACTGAAGCTTTCTTT. Its translation: CASSLTTNTEAFF. Combining the CDR3 with reference TRBV7-2 and TRBJ1-1 gives the whole variable domain GAGVSQSPSNKVTEKGKDVELRCDPISGHTALYWYRQSLGQGLEFLIYFQGNSAPDKSGLPSDRFSAERTGGSVSTLTIQRTQQEDSAVYLCASSLTTNTEAFFGQGTRLTVV.

The rearrangement joins TRBV6-5 to TRBJ1-5; D is uncertain. V was clipped by 4 bases and J by 5 bases, with 12 bases between them. The CDR3 loop spans 14 amino acids. The germline V gene has CDR1 MNHEY and CDR2 SVGAGI. This CDR3 is CASSWSRNDQPQHF. DNA of the CDR3: TGTGCCAGCAGTTGGAGCAGGAATGATCAGCCCCAGCATTTT.

This clone was picked up a small number of times. The genes are TRBV2 and TRBJ1-1, with a tentative D call TRBD1 (5 bases). Germline CDR1 reads SNHLY; CDR2 reads FYNNEI. This CDR3 has 14 amino acids. Deletions cut 8 bases from V and 6 bases from J, with 19 bases between. CDR3 residues: CASQESPQGAEAFF. The CDR3 DNA reads TGTGCCAGCCAGGAGAGTCCCCAGGGCGCTGAAGCTTTCTTT.

V usage is TRBV30 and J usage is TRBJ1-1; D remains unclear. CDR3 size: 12 residues. V dropped 2 bases and J dropped 5 bases, with 9 bases sitting between them. Germline V gene lookup returns CDR1 GTSNPN and CDR2 SVGIG (reference sequence). CDR3: CAWSNLGTEAFF. CDR3 bases: TGTGCCTGGAGTAACCTGGGGACTGAAGCTTTCTTT.

The chain has TRBV28 and TRBJ2-7; TRBD2 might be the D (5 bases). In germline, CDR1 is MDHEN, CDR2 SYDVKM. Trimming cost V 7 bases and J 0 bases, with 10 bases left between them. This CDR3 has 13 amino acids. The CDR3 DNA reads TGTGCCAGCAAGGGAGAACCCTCCTACGAGCAGTACTTC. The encoded protein is CASKGEPSYEQYF.

This clone was seen a few times. The chain joins TRBV27 to TRBJ2-1, with no clear D. In germline, CDR1 is MNHEY, CDR2 SMNVEV (reference sequence). The CDR3 length is 11 residues. Between the trimmed V and J ends, which lost 5 bases and 4 bases, there was a span of 3 bases. This chain's CDR3 is CASSQYNEQFF. For the CDR3, the DNA is TGTGCCAGCAGTCAGTACAATGAGCAGTTCTTC.

The CDR3 spells CASSQDGGGLVYEQYF. The CDR3 DNA reads as TGTGCCAGCAGCCAAGATGGAGGGGGACTCGTCTACGAGCAGTACTTC. J is TRBJ2-7 and V is TRBV14; either TRBD1 or TRBD2 may supply D (6 bases each). Trimming removed 0 bases from V and 3 bases from J, with 15 bases in between. The CDR3 is 16 amino acids. CDR1 and CDR2 (germline): SGHDN, FVKESK.

This chain links TRBV7-3 with TRBJ2-6; no firm D call. Deletions cut 2 bases from V and 0 bases from J, with 5 bases between. CDR3 length: 15 amino acids. Germline V lookup: CDR1 SGHTA, CDR2 FQGTGA. The CDR3 is CASSLDLSGANVLTF. Written as DNA, the CDR3 is TGTGCCAGCAGCTTAGACCTCTCTGGGGCCAACGTCCTGACTTTC.

In its sample, this clone was seen a few times. The chain combines TRBV30 with TRBJ1-6, with D perhaps matching TRBD1 (5 bases). There are 17 residues in the CDR3. Deletions cut 0 bases from V and 7 bases from J, with 19 bases between. Germline-derived CDR1 and CDR2 are GTSNPN and SVGIG (reference sequence). CDR3 region: CAWSVNEGGVPNSPLHF. CDR3 coding DNA: TGTGCCTGGAGTGTAAACGAGGGAGGGGTTCCAAATTCACCCCTCCACTTT.

V is TRBV28 and J is TRBJ1-6; D is ambiguous. This CDR3 has 15 amino acids. CDR1 and CDR2 (germline): MDHEN, SYDVKM. V lost 3 bases and J lost 1, with 7 bases in between. This CDR3 is CASSFSGSYNSPLHF. CDR3 coding DNA: TGTGCCAGCAGTTTCTCGGGGTCCTATAATTCACCCCTCCACTTT.

CDR3 nucleotide sequence: TGTGCCAGCAGCTTGGTGAGGGGTGGCTACAATGAGCAGTTCTTC. Translated, it gives CASSLVRGGYNEQFF. V and J are TRBV5-8 and TRBJ2-1; D is perhaps TRBD1 or TRBD2 (5 bases each). The CDR3 sequence is 15 residues long. Germline V gene data show CDR1 as SGHTS and CDR2 as YDEGEE. Trimming took off 0 bases at V and 3 bases at J, with 10 bases between the two ends.

V and J are TRBV19 and TRBJ1-1; D is uncertain. V was pared by 5 bases and J by 6 bases, with 16 bases between. The CDR3 consists of 14 residues. CDR1 LNHDA and CDR2 SQIVND come from the germline V gene (reference sequence). CDR3 sequence: CASSPSGLSPEAFF. In DNA, the CDR3 is TGTGCCAGTAGTCCCAGTGGGCTTAGTCCTGAAGCTTTCTTT.

The chain couples TRBV7-8 to TRBJ1-2; D gene unclear. V gave up 2 bases and J gave up 4 bases, with 11 bases separating them. CDR3 length: 14 residues. Germline V gene lookup returns CDR1 SGHVS and CDR2 FQNEAQ. CDR3 sequence reads: CASSLNKGIYGYTF. The CDR3 DNA is TGTGCCAGCAGCTTAAATAAGGGAATCTATGGCTACACCTTC.

The V call is TRBV11-2, the J call TRBJ1-3, with D tentatively TRBD1 (6 bases). Germline V gene sequence: CDR1 SGHAT, CDR2 FQNNGV. The V end was cut by 0 bases, the J end by 4 bases, with 16 bases between. This CDR3 is 17 amino acids long. CDR3 in DNA: TGTGCCAGCAGCTTAGATCAAAGGACAGCACTCGGAAACACCATATATTTT. It yields the protein CASSLDQRTALGNTIYF.

This rearrangement joins TRBV27 to TRBJ1-1, with TRBD1 as a possible D gene (5 bases). The CDR3 is made up of 15 amino acids. V lost 4 bases and J 2 bases, leaving 14 bases between the germline ends. Looked up from germline, CDR1 is MNHEY and CDR2 is SMNVEV (reference sequence). CDR3 DNA: TGTGCCAGCAGTTCCAACAGGTATACAAACACTGAAGCTTTCTTT. Protein: CASSSNRYTNTEAFF.

The chain carries TRBV5-1 and TRBJ2-7; TRBD2 aligns across 12 bases. CDR1 and CDR2 (germline): SGHRS, YFSETQ. V lost 4 bases to trimming and J lost 0 bases; unmatched junction nucleotides: 11. The CDR3 has 18 amino acids. This CDR3 reads CASSPTLGLAGFSYEQYF. The CDR3 DNA reads as TGCGCCAGCAGCCCAACATTAGGACTAGCGGGGTTCTCCTACGAGCAGTACTTC.

The chain combines TRBV7-3 with TRBJ2-7; 7 nucleotides agree with TRBD2. V lost 0 bases, J lost 6 bases, and 2 bases stayed unmatched. In germline, CDR1 is SGHTA, CDR2 FQGTGA. The CDR3 is 13 amino acids. The CDR3: CASSLTPGGEQYF. The CDR3 bases are TGTGCCAGCAGCTTAACGCCGGGGGGCGAGCAGTACTTC.

This chain links TRBV15 with TRBJ1-2; TRBD1 agrees at 10 bases. The germline gives CDR1 LNHNV, CDR2 YYDKDF (reference sequence). V dropped 4 bases and J dropped 5; count of bases not matched to a gene: 7. The CDR3 has 15 residues. The CDR3 DNA reads TGTGCCACCAGCACCGGGGACAGGGGCGGTTATGGCTACACCTTC. Its protein is CATSTGDRGGYGYTF.

This chain links TRBV4-2 with TRBJ2-1; no clear D gene. Trimming shortened V by 3 bases and J by 6 bases, and 12 bases separated the two germline ends. This CDR3 is built from 14 residues. Germline CDR1 reads LGHNA; CDR2 reads YNFKEQ. This CDR3 reads CASSQVSLANEQFF. The CDR3 bases are TGTGCCAGCAGCCAGGTTTCATTGGCCAATGAGCAGTTCTTC.